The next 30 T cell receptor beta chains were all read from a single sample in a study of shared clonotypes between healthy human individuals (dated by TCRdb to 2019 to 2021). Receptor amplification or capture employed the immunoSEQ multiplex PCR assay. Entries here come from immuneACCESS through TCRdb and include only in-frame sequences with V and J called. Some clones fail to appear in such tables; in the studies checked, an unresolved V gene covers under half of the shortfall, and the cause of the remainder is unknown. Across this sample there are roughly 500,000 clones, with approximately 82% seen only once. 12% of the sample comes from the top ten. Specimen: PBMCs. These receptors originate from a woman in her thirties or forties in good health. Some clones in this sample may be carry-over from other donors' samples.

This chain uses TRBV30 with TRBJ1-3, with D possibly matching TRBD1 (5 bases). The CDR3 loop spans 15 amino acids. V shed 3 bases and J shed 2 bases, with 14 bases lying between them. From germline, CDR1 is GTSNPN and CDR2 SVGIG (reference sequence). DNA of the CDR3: TGTGCCTGGAGCGCAGGGATGGGGCCTGGAAACACCATATATTTT. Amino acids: CAWSAGMGPGNTIYF. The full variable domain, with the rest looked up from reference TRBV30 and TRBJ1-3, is SQTIHQWPATLVQPVGSPLSLECTVEGTSNPNLYWYRQAAGRGLQLLFYSVGIGQISSEVPQNLSASRPQDRQFILSSKKLLLSDSGFYLCAWSAGMGPGNTIYFGEGSWLTVV.

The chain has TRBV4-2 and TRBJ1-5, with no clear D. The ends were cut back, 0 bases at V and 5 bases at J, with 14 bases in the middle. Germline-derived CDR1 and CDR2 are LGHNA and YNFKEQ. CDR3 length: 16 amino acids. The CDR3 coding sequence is TGTGCCAGCAGCCAAGAGGGTCCGGGTATCGATCAGCCCCAGCATTTT. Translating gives CASSQEGPGIDQPQHF.

CDR3 coding DNA: TGTGCCAGCAGTTCGTTGGCGGGCCTGGTAGATACGCAGTATTTT. As protein: CASSSLAGLVDTQYF. The rearrangement joins TRBV4-2 to TRBJ2-3; maybe TRBD2 (5 bases). The CDR3 runs to 15 residues. V lost 6 bases and J lost 5, with 18 bases in between. Per the germline V gene, CDR1 is LGHNA and CDR2 is YNFKEQ.

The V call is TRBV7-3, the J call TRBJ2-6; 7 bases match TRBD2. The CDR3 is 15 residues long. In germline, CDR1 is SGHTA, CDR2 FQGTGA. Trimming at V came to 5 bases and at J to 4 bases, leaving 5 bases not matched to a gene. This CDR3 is CASSPGRAGANVLTF. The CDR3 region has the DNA TGTGCCAGCAGCCCGGGGAGGGCGGGGGCCAACGTCCTGACTTTC. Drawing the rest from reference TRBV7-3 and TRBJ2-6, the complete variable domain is GAGVSQTPSNKVTEKGKYVELRCDPISGHTALYWYRQSLGQGPEFLIYFQGTGAADDSGLPNDRFFAVRPEGSVSTLKIQRTERGDSAVYLCASSPGRAGANVLTFGAGSRLTVL.

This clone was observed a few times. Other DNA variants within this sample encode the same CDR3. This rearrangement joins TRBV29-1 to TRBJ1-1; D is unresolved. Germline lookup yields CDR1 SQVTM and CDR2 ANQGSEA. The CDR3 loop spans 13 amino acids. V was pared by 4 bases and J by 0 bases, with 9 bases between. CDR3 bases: TGCAGCGTTGTGGGCAGAATGAACACTGAAGCTTTCTTT. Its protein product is CSVVGRMNTEAFF.

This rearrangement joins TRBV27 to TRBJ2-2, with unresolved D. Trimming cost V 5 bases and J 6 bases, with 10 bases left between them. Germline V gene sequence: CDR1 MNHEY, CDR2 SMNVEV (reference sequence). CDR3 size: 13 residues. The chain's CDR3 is CASSPWMAGELFF. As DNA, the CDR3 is TGTGCCAGCAGTCCGTGGATGGCCGGGGAGCTGTTTTTT.

As DNA, the CDR3 is TGTGCCAGCAGTCTACGGCCTAGCGCCCGTGTCGATACGCAGTATTTT. Translated: CASSLRPSARVDTQYF. This sequence joins TRBV11-3 and TRBJ2-3; tentatively, D is TRBD2 (6 bases). The CDR3 is 16 residues long. Trimming left V 6 bases short and J 6 bases short, with 22 bases between. The germline CDR1 and CDR2 sequences are SGHNT and YENEEA.

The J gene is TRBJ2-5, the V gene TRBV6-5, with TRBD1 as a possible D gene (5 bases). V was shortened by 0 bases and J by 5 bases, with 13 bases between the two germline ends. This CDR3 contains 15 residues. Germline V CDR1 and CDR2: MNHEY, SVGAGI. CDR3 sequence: CASSYSQGSWETQYF. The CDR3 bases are TGTGCCAGCAGTTACTCTCAGGGTAGCTGGGAGACCCAGTACTTC.

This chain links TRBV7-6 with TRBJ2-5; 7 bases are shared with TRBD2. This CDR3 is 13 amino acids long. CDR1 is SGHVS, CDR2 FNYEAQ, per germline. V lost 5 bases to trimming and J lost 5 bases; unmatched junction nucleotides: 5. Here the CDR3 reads CASSERGGETQYF. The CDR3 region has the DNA TGTGCCAGCAGCGAGAGGGGAGGGGAGACCCAGTACTTC. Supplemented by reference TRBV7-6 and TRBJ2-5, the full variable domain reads GAGVSQSPRYKVTKRGQDVALRCDPISGHVSLYWYRQALGQGPEFLTYFNYEAQQDKSGLPNDRFSAERPEGSISTLTIQRTEQRDSAMYRCASSERGGETQYFGPGTRLLVL.

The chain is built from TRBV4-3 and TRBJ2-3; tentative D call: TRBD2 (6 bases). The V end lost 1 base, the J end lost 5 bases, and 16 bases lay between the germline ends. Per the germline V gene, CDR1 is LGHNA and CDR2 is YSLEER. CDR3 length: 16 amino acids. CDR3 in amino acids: CASSQGGGGLRDTQYF. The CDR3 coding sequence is TGCGCCAGCAGCCAAGGGGGAGGAGGTTTGAGAGATACGCAGTATTTT.

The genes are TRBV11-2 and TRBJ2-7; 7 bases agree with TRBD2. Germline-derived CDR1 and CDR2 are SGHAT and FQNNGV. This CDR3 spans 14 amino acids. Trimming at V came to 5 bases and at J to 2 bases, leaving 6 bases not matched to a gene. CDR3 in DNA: TGTGCCAGCAGCCCCCGACTAGCAGCCTACGAGCAGTACTTC. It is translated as CASSPRLAAYEQYF.

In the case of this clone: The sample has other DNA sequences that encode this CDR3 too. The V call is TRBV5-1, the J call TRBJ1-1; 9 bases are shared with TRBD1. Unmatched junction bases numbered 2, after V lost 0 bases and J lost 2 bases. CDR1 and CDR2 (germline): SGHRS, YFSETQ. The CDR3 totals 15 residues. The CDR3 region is CASSLAGQGNTEAFF. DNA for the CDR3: TGCGCCAGCAGCTTGGCGGGACAGGGAAACACTGAAGCTTTCTTT.

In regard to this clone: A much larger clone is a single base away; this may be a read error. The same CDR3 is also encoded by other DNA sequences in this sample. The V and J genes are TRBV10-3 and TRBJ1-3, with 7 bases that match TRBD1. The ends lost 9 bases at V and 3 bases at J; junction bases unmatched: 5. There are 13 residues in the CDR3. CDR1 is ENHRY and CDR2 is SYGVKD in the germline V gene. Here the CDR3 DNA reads TGTGCCATTAGGCAGGGGGATGGAAACACCATATATTTT. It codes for CAIRQGDGNTIYF.

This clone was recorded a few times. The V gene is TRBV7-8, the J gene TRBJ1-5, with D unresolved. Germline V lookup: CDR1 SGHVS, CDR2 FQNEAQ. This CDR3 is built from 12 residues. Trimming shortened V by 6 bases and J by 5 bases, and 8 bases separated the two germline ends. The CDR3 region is CASSVTDQPQHF. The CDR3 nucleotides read TGTGCCAGCAGTGTCACCGATCAGCCCCAGCATTTT.

The CDR3 is CASSLGTGPYEQYF. In nucleotides, the CDR3 is TGTGCCAGCAGCCTCGGGACAGGGCCCTACGAGCAGTACTTC. This chain links TRBV6-5 with TRBJ2-7; 9 nucleotides line up with TRBD1. This CDR3 comprises 14 residues. The V gene's germline CDR1 is MNHEY and CDR2 SVGAGI. V was pared by 6 bases and J by 2 bases, with 5 bases of the junction left unmatched.

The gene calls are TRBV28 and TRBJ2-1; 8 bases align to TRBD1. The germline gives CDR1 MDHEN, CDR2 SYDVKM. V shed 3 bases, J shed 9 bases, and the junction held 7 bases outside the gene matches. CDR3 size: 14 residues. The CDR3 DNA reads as TGTGCCAGCAGTTTTGTAGACAGGGGCCTTGAGCAGTTCTTC. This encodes CASSFVDRGLEQFF.

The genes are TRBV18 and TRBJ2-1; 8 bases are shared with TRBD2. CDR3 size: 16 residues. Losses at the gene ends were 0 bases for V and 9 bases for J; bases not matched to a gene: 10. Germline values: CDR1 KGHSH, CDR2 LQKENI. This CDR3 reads CASSPPSGSVYSEQFF. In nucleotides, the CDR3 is TGTGCCAGCTCACCACCGAGCGGGAGTGTTTATAGTGAGCAGTTCTTC.

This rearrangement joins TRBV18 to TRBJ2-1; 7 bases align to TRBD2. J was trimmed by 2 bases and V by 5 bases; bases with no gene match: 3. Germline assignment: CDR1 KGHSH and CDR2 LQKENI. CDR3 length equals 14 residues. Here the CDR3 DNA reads TGTGCCAGCTCATCGCTAGCGGCCTACAATGAGCAGTTCTTC. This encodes CASSSLAAYNEQFF.

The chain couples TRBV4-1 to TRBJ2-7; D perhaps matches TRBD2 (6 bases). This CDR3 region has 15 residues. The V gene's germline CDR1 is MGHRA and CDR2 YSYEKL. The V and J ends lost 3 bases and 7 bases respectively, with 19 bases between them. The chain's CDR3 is CASSHAGTAREEQYF. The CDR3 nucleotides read TGCGCCAGCAGCCACGCCGGGACCGCCCGGGAGGAGCAGTACTTC.

The CDR3 loop reads CASSVGSSGRTDTQYF. DNA of the CDR3: TGTGCCAGCAGCGTAGGGTCTAGCGGGAGGACAGATACGCAGTATTTT. V is TRBV9 and J is TRBJ2-3; 11 nucleotides agree with TRBD2. V gave up 0 bases and J gave up 3 bases; unmatched junction bases: 3. The CDR3 length is 16 residues. CDR1 SGDLS and CDR2 YYNGEE come from the germline V gene.

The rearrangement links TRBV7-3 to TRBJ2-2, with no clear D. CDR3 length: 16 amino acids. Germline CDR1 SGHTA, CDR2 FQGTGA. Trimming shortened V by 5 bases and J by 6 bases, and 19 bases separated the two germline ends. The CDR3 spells CASSPTSGLIAGELFF. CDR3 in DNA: TGTGCCAGCAGCCCCACGTCGGGTCTAATCGCCGGGGAGCTGTTTTTT. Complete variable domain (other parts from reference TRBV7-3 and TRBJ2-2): GAGVSQTPSNKVTEKGKYVELRCDPISGHTALYWYRQSLGQGPEFLIYFQGTGAADDSGLPNDRFFAVRPEGSVSTLKIQRTERGDSAVYLCASSPTSGLIAGELFFGEGSRLTVL.

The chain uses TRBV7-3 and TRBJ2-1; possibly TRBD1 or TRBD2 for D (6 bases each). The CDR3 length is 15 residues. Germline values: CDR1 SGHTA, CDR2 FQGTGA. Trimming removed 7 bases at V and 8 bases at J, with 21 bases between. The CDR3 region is CASKAGDSFRDEQFF. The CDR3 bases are TGTGCCAGCAAGGCAGGGGACTCTTTTCGCGATGAGCAGTTCTTC.

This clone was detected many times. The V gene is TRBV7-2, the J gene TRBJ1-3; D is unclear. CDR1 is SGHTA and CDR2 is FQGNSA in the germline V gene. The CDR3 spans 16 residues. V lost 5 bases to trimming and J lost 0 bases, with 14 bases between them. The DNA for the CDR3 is TGTGCCAGCAGCCCACACATACAGAGCTCTGGAAACACCATATATTTT. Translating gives CASSPHIQSSGNTIYF.

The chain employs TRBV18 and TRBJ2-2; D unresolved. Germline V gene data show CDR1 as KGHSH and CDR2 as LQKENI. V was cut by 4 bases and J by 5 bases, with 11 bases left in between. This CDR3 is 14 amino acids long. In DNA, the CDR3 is TGTGCCAGCTCACTTACAGTCGAGACCGGGGAGCTGTTTTTT. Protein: CASSLTVETGELFF.

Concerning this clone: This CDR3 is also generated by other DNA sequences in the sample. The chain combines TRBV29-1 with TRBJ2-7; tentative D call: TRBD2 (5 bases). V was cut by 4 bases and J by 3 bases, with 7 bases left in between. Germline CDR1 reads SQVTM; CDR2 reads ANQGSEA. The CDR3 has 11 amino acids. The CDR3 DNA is TGCAGCGTTGTCCGGGGCTACGAGCAGTACTTC. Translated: CSVVRGYEQYF.

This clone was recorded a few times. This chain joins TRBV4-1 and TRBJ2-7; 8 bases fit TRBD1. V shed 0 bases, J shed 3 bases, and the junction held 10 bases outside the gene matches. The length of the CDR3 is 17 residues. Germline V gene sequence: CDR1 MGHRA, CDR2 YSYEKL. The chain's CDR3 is CASSQDMRTGKHYEQYF. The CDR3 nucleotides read TGCGCCAGCAGCCAAGATATGCGGACAGGGAAACACTACGAGCAGTACTTC.

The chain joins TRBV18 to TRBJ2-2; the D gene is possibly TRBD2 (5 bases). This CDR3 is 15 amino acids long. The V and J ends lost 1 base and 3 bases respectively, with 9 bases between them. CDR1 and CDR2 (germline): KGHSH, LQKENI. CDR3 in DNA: TGTGCCAGCTCACCACTAGCGACTGACACCGGGGAGCTGTTTTTT. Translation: CASSPLATDTGELFF.

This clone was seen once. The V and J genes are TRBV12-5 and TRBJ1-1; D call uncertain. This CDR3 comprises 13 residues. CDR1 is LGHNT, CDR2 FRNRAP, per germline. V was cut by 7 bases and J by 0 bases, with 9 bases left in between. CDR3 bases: TGTGCTAGTGCCCCCCAGGTGAACACTGAAGCTTTCTTT. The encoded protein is CASAPQVNTEAFF.

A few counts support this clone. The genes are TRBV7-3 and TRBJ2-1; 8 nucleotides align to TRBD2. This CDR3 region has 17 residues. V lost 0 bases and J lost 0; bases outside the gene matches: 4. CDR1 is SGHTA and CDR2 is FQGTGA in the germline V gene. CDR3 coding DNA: TGTGCCAGCAGCTTAACTAGCGGGGCCGACTCCTACAATGAGCAGTTCTTC. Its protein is CASSLTSGADSYNEQFF. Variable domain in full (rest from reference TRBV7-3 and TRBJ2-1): GAGVSQTPSNKVTEKGKYVELRCDPISGHTALYWYRQSLGQGPEFLIYFQGTGAADDSGLPNDRFFAVRPEGSVSTLKIQRTERGDSAVYLCASSLTSGADSYNEQFFGPGTRLTVL.

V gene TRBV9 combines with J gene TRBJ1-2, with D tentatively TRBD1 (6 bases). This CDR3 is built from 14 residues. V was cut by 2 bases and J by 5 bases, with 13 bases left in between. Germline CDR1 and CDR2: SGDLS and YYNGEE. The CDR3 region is CASSVLGGTYGYTF. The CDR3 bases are TGTGCCAGCAGCGTGTTAGGCGGGACATATGGCTACACCTTC.